A selection of T cell receptor beta chains follows, all from one sample in a study of STAT5B mutations in CD4+ large granular lymphocyte leukemia. Assay: immunoSEQ multiplex PCR; the TCRdb copy retains only in-frame clones and omits some. The sample holds 21,000 or so clones; about 80% are singletons and the top ten take 0.4% to 0.45%. Specimen: CD4+ T cells from blood buffy coats. All receptors come from a human donor in good health. The CDR3 runs from the conserved cysteine through the conserved F or W. A D gene is named only where the DNA matches it firmly. Some rows have no size entry. The others give once, few or many, or a class for an expanded clone.

TRBV28	TRBJ2-7	NA	NA	CASSLSGGSYEQYF	TGTGCCAGCAGTTTATCTGGCGGTTCCTACGAGCAGTACTTC
TRBV13	TRBJ2-7	NA	TRBD1	CATRPGQGVEQYF	TGTGCCACCCGACCGGGACAGGGAGTCGAGCAGTACTTC
TRBV4-2	TRBJ2-7	NA	NA	CASSYSAGQTYEQYF	TGTGCCAGCAGCTACAGCGCGGGACAGACCTACGAGCAGTACTTC
TRBV10-3	TRBJ2-1	NA	NA	CAIRIEGSGNEQFF	TGTGCCATCCGGATAGAGGGGAGTGGGAATGAGCAGTTCTTC
TRBV6-5	TRBJ2-3	NA	TRBD2	CASSPGLAGTTGQYF	TGTGCCAGCAGTCCAGGACTAGCGGGAACCACAGGGCAGTATTTT
TRBV6-5	TRBJ2-1	NA	NA	CASSYGRSSYNEQFF	TGTGCCAGCAGTTACGGCCGGAGCTCCTACAATGAGCAGTTCTTC
TRBV7-9	TRBJ2-3	NA	TRBD2	CASRSSGRARDTQYF	TGTGCCAGCAGGTCAAGCGGGAGGGCCAGGGATACGCAGTATTTT
TRBV11-2	TRBJ2-3	NA	NA	CASSLWLADTQYF	TGTGCCAGCAGCTTATGGCTCGCAGATACGCAGTATTTT
TRBV6-1	TRBJ2-7	NA	TRBD2	CAIGLAGVYEQYF	TGTGCCATCGGACTAGCGGGAGTCTACGAGCAGTACTTC
TRBV19	TRBJ1-2	few	NA	CASSIQRGGENGYTF	TGTGCCAGTAGTATCCAACGCGGGGGGGAGAATGGCTACACCTTC
TRBV15	TRBJ2-7	once	NA	CATSRDSGSSYEQYF	TGTGCCACCAGCAGAGATTCCGGGAGCTCCTACGAGCAGTACTTC
TRBV27	TRBJ1-6	NA	NA	CASSLSRPLGIDSPLHF	TGTGCCAGCAGTTTATCTCGACCGCTCGGAATAGATTCACCCCTCCACTTT
TRBV28	TRBJ2-7	NA	NA	CASLNSLLNEQYF	TGTGCCAGTTTGAACTCCCTCTTGAACGAGCAGTACTTC
TRBV7-8	TRBJ1-1	NA	NA	CASSLVGAWAQDTEAFF	TGTGCCAGCAGCTTAGTTGGAGCGTGGGCCCAGGACACTGAAGCTTTCTTT
TRBV5-5	TRBJ1-5	NA	TRBD1	CASSARQGVGSGQPQHF	TGTGCCAGCAGCGCCCGACAGGGGGTCGGGTCGGGACAGCCCCAGCATTTT
TRBV5-6	TRBJ1-1	NA	NA	CASSSDVDTEAFF	TGTGCCAGCAGCTCGGACGTTGACACTGAAGCTTTCTTT
TRBV7-9	TRBJ2-5	once	TRBD2	CASSLYSGSAQETQYF	TGTGCCAGCAGCTTATATAGCGGGAGCGCCCAAGAGACCCAGTACTTC
TRBV29-1	TRBJ2-1	NA	TRBD2	CSVRLAGVSEQFF	TGCAGCGTCCGTCTAGCGGGAGTAAGTGAGCAGTTCTTC
TRBV6-5	TRBJ1-1	NA	NA	CASSSGGGKAEAFF	TGTGCCAGCAGTAGCGGGGGGGGGAAGGCTGAAGCTTTCTTT
TRBV7-9	TRBJ2-1	NA	TRBD2	CASSFRAGPSYNEQFF	TGTGCCAGCAGCTTTCGAGCGGGACCGTCCTACAATGAGCAGTTCTTC
TRBV5-4	TRBJ2-2	NA	NA	CASSFAGRTGELFF	TGTGCCAGCAGCTTTGCAGGGCGAACCGGGGAGCTGTTTTTT
TRBV9	TRBJ1-2	once	NA	CASSEDWQTYGYTF	TGTGCCAGCAGCGAGGACTGGCAAACTTATGGCTACACCTTC
TRBV19	TRBJ1-5	few	NA	CASSGSPYSNQPQHF	TGTGCCAGTAGCGGCAGCCCTTATAGCAATCAGCCCCAGCATTTT
TRBV4-2	TRBJ1-2	once	NA	CASSQDHSYYGYTF	TGTGCCAGCAGCCAAGATCACAGTTACTATGGCTACACCTTC
TRBV7-6	TRBJ2-1	NA	NA	CASSVDGLYNEQFF	TGTGCCAGCAGCGTAGACGGATTATACAATGAGCAGTTCTTC
TRBV13	TRBJ2-5	NA	TRBD2	CASSWGLVGETQYF	TGTGCCAGCAGCTGGGGACTAGTTGGGGAGACCCAGTACTTC